The 27 T cell receptor beta chains reported below all come from one sample, sequenced in a study of T cells in Graves' hyperthyroidism and ophthalmopathy (dated by TCRdb to about 2019). Libraries came from multiplex PCR. TCRdb lists the instrument as Illumina HiSeq 2000. The TCR beta CDR3 regions were amplified from RNA transcripts. A first-round RT-PCR of the TCR CDR3 used the HTBI primer set with the Qiagen OneStep RT-PCR kit. TCRdb cleaned the public reads at Q25 with fastp, built clones with MiXCR and kept in-frame beta chains. Under each unique CDR3 protein, matching rows form one entry showing the most common genes and DNA. The sample contains roughly 500,000 distinct CDR3 sequences, 14% of them found a single time. The ten largest clones add up to almost 6% of the sample. Material for sequencing was blood. Source of these receptors: a woman between 25 and 40 years old with Graves' hyperthyroidism that later progressed to Graves' ophthalmopathy.

The J gene is TRBJ2-7, the V gene TRBV29-1; TRBD1 matches 8 bases. The CDR3 runs 14 residues. V shed 7 bases and J 3 bases; nucleotides not matched to a gene: 11. CDR1 and CDR2 from the germline V gene are SQVTM and ANQGSEA. CDR3 residues: CSALPTGEVYEQYF. In nucleotides, the CDR3 is TGCAGCGCGCTACCGACAGGGGAGGTCTACGAGCAGTACTTC.

There are many counts of this clonotype. J is TRBJ1-2 and V is TRBV11-2; D not resolved. The CDR3 has 12 amino acids. In germline, CDR1 is SGHAT, CDR2 FQNNGV. The V end lost 0 bases, the J end lost 8 bases, and 7 bases lay between the germline ends. The DNA for the CDR3 is TGTGCCAGCAGCTTAGATCGGAGCGGCTACACCTTC. Residues: CASSLDRSGYTF.

To note about this clonotype: A clone one base away is much larger, so this may be a read error. The genes are TRBV18 and TRBJ2-3; D is unclear. CDR3 size: 12 residues. Germline V gene data show CDR1 as KGHSH and CDR2 as LQKENI. The CDR3, as DNA: TGTGCCAACTCACCAAATGAAGATACGCAGTATTTT. Amino acid sequence: CANSPNEDTQYF.

This clonotype showed up many times. The chain has TRBV2 and TRBJ1-2; unclear D gene. V was trimmed by 2 bases and J by 3 bases, leaving 7 bases between them. The V gene's germline CDR1 is SNHLY and CDR2 FYNNEI. CDR3 length: 13 amino acids. CDR3 in amino acids: CASSEKGYYGYTF. In DNA, the CDR3 is TGTGCCAGCAGTGAAAAGGGTTACTATGGCTACACCTTC.

The table lists this clonotype with many counts. The rearrangement links TRBV11-2 to TRBJ1-6; a possible D gene is TRBD1 (5 bases). V lost 0 bases and J 7 bases, leaving 16 bases between the germline ends. Per the germline V gene, CDR1 is SGHAT and CDR2 is FQNNGV. The CDR3 covers 17 residues. CDR3 bases: TGTGCCAGCAGCTTAGAGGTTCGGTGGCAGGGAAATTCACCCCTCCACTTT. It translates to CASSLEVRWQGNSPLHF.

This clonotype showed up many times. The chain has TRBV4-2 and TRBJ1-2, with D maybe TRBD1 (5 bases). Between the trimmed V and J ends, which lost 0 bases and 1 base, there was a span of 12 bases. Germline CDR1 LGHNA, CDR2 YNFKEQ. The CDR3 consists of 16 residues. The CDR3 here is CASSQDPGDLNYGYTF. CDR3 bases: TGTGCCAGCAGCCAAGACCCCGGGGACCTTAACTATGGCTACACCTTC.

The genes are TRBV20-1 and TRBJ2-1; 13 positions match TRBD2. The V gene end was trimmed by 6 bases and the J gene end by 6 bases; junction bases not matched to a gene: 5. The CDR3 is 14 residues long. Looked up from germline, CDR1 is DFQATT and CDR2 is SNEGSKA (reference sequence). CDR3 region: CSAPGLAGLNEQFF. For the CDR3, the DNA is TGCAGTGCCCCGGGACTAGCGGGACTCAATGAGCAGTTCTTC.

This clonotype showed up just a few times. The V gene is TRBV19, the J gene TRBJ2-1, with D perhaps TRBD2 (6 bases). Between the trimmed V and J ends, which lost 3 bases and 7 bases, there was a span of 10 bases. This CDR3 is built from 13 residues. From germline, CDR1 is LNHDA and CDR2 SQIVND (reference sequence). CDR3 nucleotide sequence: TGTGCCAGTAGTATTCGGGAGTTGAATGAGCAGTTCTTC. The encoded protein is CASSIRELNEQFF.

This clonotype was counted between two and nine times. The V call is TRBV20-1, the J call TRBJ1-5; 9 bases line up with TRBD1. Looked up from germline, CDR1 is DFQATT and CDR2 is SNEGSKA (reference sequence). Germline trimming cut 2 bases from V and 4 bases from J; bases unmatched to any gene: 27. The CDR3 extends over 22 amino acids. CDR3 DNA: TGCAGTGCTAGATTCCCGACTGGACAGGGGTCGGGCGGATGGGCTCCTAATCAGCCCCAGCATTTT. Its translation is CSARFPTGQGSGGWAPNQPQHF.

This clonotype was recorded many times. The chain links TRBV3-1 to TRBJ1-1; D is unclear. V shed 0 bases and J shed 9 bases, with 14 bases lying between them. CDR3 size: 14 residues. The germline CDR1 and CDR2 sequences are LGHDT and YNNKEL (reference sequence). CDR3 DNA: TGTGCCAGCAGCCAAGATGGATGGGCTAACAAAGCTTTCTTT. This gives the protein CASSQDGWANKAFF.

Details on this clonotype: Just one base apart from a much larger clone, this may be a read error. This chain links TRBV7-2 with TRBJ2-5; 10 bases are a match to TRBD1. The CDR3 extends over 14 amino acids. Looked up from germline, CDR1 is SGHTA and CDR2 is FQGNSA. CDR3 region: CASSQRTGGETQHF. The CDR3 DNA is TGTGCCAGCAGCCAAAGGACAGGGGGGGAGACCCAGCACTTC.

This clonotype was seen many times. The chain links TRBV5-1 to TRBJ2-5; D is unresolved. From germline, CDR1 is SGHRS and CDR2 YFSETQ. The CDR3 contains 14 residues. The V end lost 5 bases, the J end lost 1 base, and 12 bases lay between the germline ends. This CDR3 is CASRAITTQETQYF. The CDR3 coding sequence is TGCGCCAGCAGGGCAATAACTACCCAAGAGACCCAGTACTTC.

This clonotype was counted at least ten times. The V call is TRBV28, the J call TRBJ2-7; D is perhaps TRBD1 (5 bases). The CDR3 covers 13 residues. Trimming shortened V by 7 bases and J by 6 bases, and 16 bases separated the two germline ends. Germline CDR1 MDHEN, CDR2 SYDVKM. The CDR3 loop reads CASIGQGRGEQYF. In nucleotides, the CDR3 is TGTGCCAGCATAGGTCAGGGAAGGGGCGAGCAGTACTTC.

This chain links TRBV11-1 with TRBJ1-4, with a tentative D call TRBD1 (6 bases). This CDR3 spans 14 amino acids. Trimming took 5 bases from V and 8 from J, leaving 15 bases between them. Per the germline V gene, CDR1 is SGHAT and CDR2 is FQDESV (reference sequence). The CDR3 is CASSLRTEAEKLFF. The CDR3, as DNA: TGTGCCAGCAGCCTCCGGACAGAAGCAGAAAAACTGTTTTTT.

This clonotype was counted only a few times. This rearrangement joins TRBV24-1 to TRBJ1-4; no definite D call. The germline CDR1 and CDR2 sequences are KGHDR and SFDVKD. The germline V and J ends were trimmed by 7 bases and 3 bases, with 8 bases remaining between them. This CDR3 is 13 amino acids long. Written as DNA, the CDR3 is TGTGCCACCAGGAGGGTAGCTAATGAAAAACTGTTTTTT. This encodes CATRRVANEKLFF.

This clonotype showed up many times. The chain links TRBV5-1 to TRBJ1-2, with 8 positions matching TRBD1. The CDR3 is 14 residues long. The V segment lost 7 bases and the J segment 2 bases; nucleotides outside the gene matches: 7. The germline gives CDR1 SGHRS, CDR2 YFSETQ. The CDR3 loop is CASEAGQGNYGYTF. CDR3 nucleotide sequence: TGCGCCAGCGAGGCTGGACAGGGAAACTATGGCTACACCTTC. Full variable domain (missing parts from reference TRBV5-1 and TRBJ1-2): KAGVTQTPRYLIKTRGQQVTLSCSPISGHRSVSWYQQTPGQGLQFLFEYFSETQRNKGNFPGRFSGRQFSNSRSEMNVSTLELGDSALYLCASEAGQGNYGYTFGSGTRLTVV.

This clonotype was detected ten times or more. The V call is TRBV14, the J call TRBJ2-1; TRBD2 matches at 10 bases. Germline CDR1 reads SGHDN; CDR2 reads FVKESK. Trimming removed 4 bases from V and 1 base from J; junction bases left unmatched: 7. This CDR3 comprises 17 residues. The CDR3 is CASSLPSGSWSYNEQFF. The CDR3 DNA follows: TGTGCCAGCAGCCTCCCTAGCGGGAGTTGGTCCTACAATGAGCAGTTCTTC.

This clonotype was seen only a few times. The V and J genes are TRBV20-1 and TRBJ2-7; 7 bases agree with TRBD1. Germline V CDR1 and CDR2: DFQATT, SNEGSKA (reference sequence). The CDR3 length is 12 residues. Germline trimming cut 7 bases from V and 3 bases from J; bases unmatched to any gene: 6. CDR3 region: CSGRDRHYEQYF. CDR3 DNA sequence: TGCAGTGGCCGGGACAGACACTACGAGCAGTACTTC.

This clonotype has at least ten counts. The chain joins TRBV12-5 to TRBJ2-1, with D perhaps given as TRBD1 or TRBD2 (6 bases each). Trimming left V 7 bases short and J 9 bases short, with 28 bases between. The CDR3 runs to 17 residues. In germline, CDR1 is LGHNT, CDR2 FRNRAP. In nucleotides, the CDR3 is TGTGCTAGTGCTGGACAGCTACGACTAGACGGTACCTCTGAGCAGTTCTTC. It translates to CASAGQLRLDGTSEQFF.

Turning to this clonotype: A much larger clone differs from this one at a single base, so this may be a read error. V usage is TRBV6-2 or TRBV6-3 and J usage is TRBJ2-1, with TRBD2 matching over 7 bases. The length of the CDR3 is 15 residues. V lost 8 bases and J lost 3; bases outside the gene matches: 10. Germline CDR1 is MNHEY and CDR2 is SVGEGT. CDR3 amino acids: CASGIGGGIYNEQFF. The CDR3 nucleotides read TGTGCCAGCGGTATCGGGGGAGGGATCTACAATGAGCAGTTCTTC.

This clonotype was counted a few times. The chain recombines TRBV10-3 with TRBJ1-1; a weak D match, TRBD1 (5 bases). The CDR3 extends over 14 amino acids. V lost 0 bases to trimming and J lost 4 bases, with 9 bases between them. CDR1 and CDR2 (germline): ENHRY, SYGVKD. CDR3 sequence: CAISESQGGTEAFF. Here the CDR3 DNA reads TGTGCCATCAGTGAGTCCCAGGGTGGCACTGAAGCTTTCTTT.

In nucleotides, the CDR3 is TGCAGTGCTAGAGATTTCCTTTTAAGCGGGGGCACAGATACGCAGTATTTT. Translated: CSARDFLLSGGTDTQYF. The chain has TRBV20-1 and TRBJ2-3, with 7 positions matching TRBD2. Germline lookup yields CDR1 DFQATT and CDR2 SNEGSKA (reference sequence). Trimming took 0 bases from V and 1 from J; bases not matched to a gene: 10. This CDR3 region has 17 residues.

The chain recombines TRBV12-3 or TRBV12-4 with TRBJ2-1, with 15 bases fitting TRBD2. This CDR3 is 14 amino acids long. Unmatched junction bases numbered 3, after V lost 6 bases and J lost 9 bases. In DNA, the CDR3 is TGTGCCAGCAGCGGACTAGCGGGAGGGGCTGAGCAGTTCTTC. Translating it yields CASSGLAGGAEQFF.

The table lists this clonotype with many counts. This chain joins TRBV3-1 and TRBJ1-5; 10 bases are shared with TRBD1. CDR1 is LGHDT and CDR2 is YNNKEL in the germline V gene (reference sequence). The CDR3 is made up of 18 amino acids. V shed 0 bases, J shed 0 bases, and the junction held 5 bases outside the gene matches. Here the CDR3 DNA reads TGTGCCAGCAGCCAAGAGGACAGGGGGTCTTATAGCAATCAGCCCCAGCATTTT. Its protein product is CASSQEDRGSYSNQPQHF.

In its sample, this clonotype was seen a few times. This chain uses TRBV5-1 with TRBJ2-7; D remains unclear. Germline V lookup: CDR1 SGHRS, CDR2 YFSETQ. Trimming pared 0 bases from V and 0 bases from J, leaving 10 bases between. The CDR3 runs to 15 residues. DNA of the CDR3: TGCGCCAGCAGCTTGGCCGTGGTGACCTCCTACGAGCAGTACTTC. It codes for CASSLAVVTSYEQYF.

This clonotype came up many times. This rearrangement joins TRBV6-5 to TRBJ1-2, with 7 bases fitting TRBD1. The ends lost 0 bases at V and 5 bases at J; junction bases unmatched: 6. The CDR3 length is 15 residues. Germline-derived CDR1 and CDR2 are MNHEY and SVGAGI. CDR3 in DNA: TGTGCCAGCAGTTACTCCGCAGGGGGGGATTATGGCTACACCTTC. It yields the protein CASSYSAGGDYGYTF.

This clonotype was counted ten times or more. This chain links TRBV10-3 with TRBJ2-3; 14 bases align to TRBD2. The germline CDR1 and CDR2 sequences are ENHRY and SYGVKD. The CDR3 loop spans 18 amino acids. V trimming: 3 bases; J trimming: 2 bases; junction bases outside the gene matches: 7. CDR3 protein: CAISDHRLAGGPTDTQYF. CDR3 DNA sequence: TGTGCCATCAGTGATCACCGACTAGCGGGAGGGCCCACAGATACGCAGTATTTT.